These 3 T cell receptor beta chains came from one sample sequenced in a study of technical replicates of blood from a handful of donors. Sequencing used immunoSEQ multiplex PCR; TCRdb keeps in-frame clones, though not all of them. The data show 68,000 or so clones, 80% to 95% seen once. Sequenced input: PBMCs. These receptors all come from a human donor in good health. Some clones in this sample may be carry-over from other donors' samples.

The chain combines TRBV19 with TRBJ2-1; TRBD2 matches 7 bases. V lost 5 bases to trimming and J lost 9 bases; unmatched junction nucleotides: 16. The CDR3 extends over 16 amino acids. The V gene's germline CDR1 is LNHDA and CDR2 SQIVND (reference sequence). CDR3 coding DNA: TGTGCCAGTAGTCTTTGGGTTGGGGCGGGAGCTGGTGAGCAGTTCTTC. The encoded protein is CASSLWVGAGAGEQFF.

The chain joins TRBV2 to TRBJ2-1; D not certain. The V gene's germline CDR1 is SNHLY and CDR2 FYNNEI. CDR3 length: 15 residues. Trimming took 8 bases from V and 3 from J, leaving 17 bases between them. This CDR3 reads CASLYRLVDYNEQFF. The CDR3 bases are TGTGCCAGCCTCTATCGTCTAGTTGACTACAATGAGCAGTTCTTC. The full variable domain, in which reference TRBV2 and TRBJ2-1 provide the parts outside the CDR3, is EPEVTQTPSHQVTQMGQEVILRCVPISNHLYFYWYRQILGQKVEFLVSFYNNEISEKSEIFDDQFSVERPDGSNFTLKIRSTKLEDSAMYFCASLYRLVDYNEQFFGPGTRLTVL.

The chain uses TRBV6-5 and TRBJ1-2; 10 bases map to TRBD1. V lost 6 bases and J lost 8; bases outside the gene matches: 6. From germline, CDR1 is MNHEY and CDR2 SVGAGI. This CDR3 has 13 residues. CDR3 DNA sequence: TGTGCCAGCAGCCGGACAGGGGGGCGCGGCTACACCTTC. This encodes CASSRTGGRGYTF.